This T cell receptor beta chain was recovered during a study of blood T cell repertoires in COVID-19 (dated by TCRdb to the early 2020s). Regarding the study in general: Samples covering the acute and convalescent phases of COVID-19 were provided by collaborators in the United States, Italy and Spain. The material from the prospective study consisted of cDNA or gDNA derived from T cells, B-cell-depleted T cells, or PBMCs. A freely available public database, intended as a resource for researchers studying the immune response to SARS-CoV-2, is where the repertoires were released. The samples were drawn from two sources: the first 160 participants of the ongoing ImmuneRACE study, and 1,200 or so subjects contributed by 6 global collaborators. Where available, HLA class I and class II types were taken from metadata supplied by the sample provider and were not determined by assay-based typing. A de-identified subject ID, COVID-19 status, age in years and sex were almost always included in the sample metadata. The dataset comprised deeply sampled blood TCRbeta repertoires from subjects exposed to, actively infected with, or recovered from COVID-19. What the research found in general, with its limitations: The quantity of clinical and demographic metadata differed by source and by participant and was supplied without curation.

TCRbeta CDR3 regions were amplified from genomic DNA by means of the immunoSEQ Assay, a bias-controlled multiplex PCR. The paper's processing steps were these. Nucleated cell counts per sample were estimated from amplification of reference gene primers within the assay. Sequence reads were collapsed and filtered to measure the absolute abundance of every unique TCRbeta CDR3 rearrangement. For each sample, productive Simpson clonality was calculated as the square root of Simpson's diversity index over productive rearrangements. The immuneACCESS repertoire file appears here via TCRdb, limited to in-frame rearrangements. These files lack a portion of the clones; in checked studies, under half of the deficit traces to unresolved V genes, and the cause of the others is not known. The V and J calls and the clone size are those of that table, but D and trimming were determined from the DNA. This sample holds 350,000 to 400,000 clones; more than 70% were observed only once. About 2.9% of the sample is held by the ten biggest clonotypes.

The V and J ends are trimmed by 9 bases and 4 bases, leaving 14 bases between them. CDR1 and CDR2 were assigned from the germline V gene as KGHDR and SFDVKD. From its cysteine to its phenylalanine, the CDR3 spans 13 amino acids. The only DNA kept is the CDR3, 39 bases in frame from the first base. With regard to this clone: It has no known antigen specificity. Base-call qualities are not available, and no considerably larger clone is one nucleotide away.

At one collaborating source in Seattle, patients were enrolled during active infection and were followed longitudinally through the course of disease. Whole blood was collected in K2EDTA tubes by collaborating institutions according to the institutions' own protocols. For TCRbeta analysis, collaborators shipped samples as frozen whole blood, isolated PBMCs, or DNA extracted from either of those sample types. The chain uses TRBV24-1 and TRBJ1-1, with the D segment identity uncertain. The clonotype originates from a woman in her 30s with COVID-19, enrolled during active disease. Sample: peripheral blood. The nucleotide sequence is given as TGTGCCACCCAGACCCGCGGGAGCACTGAAGCTTTCTTT. This translates into CATQTRGSTEAFF.